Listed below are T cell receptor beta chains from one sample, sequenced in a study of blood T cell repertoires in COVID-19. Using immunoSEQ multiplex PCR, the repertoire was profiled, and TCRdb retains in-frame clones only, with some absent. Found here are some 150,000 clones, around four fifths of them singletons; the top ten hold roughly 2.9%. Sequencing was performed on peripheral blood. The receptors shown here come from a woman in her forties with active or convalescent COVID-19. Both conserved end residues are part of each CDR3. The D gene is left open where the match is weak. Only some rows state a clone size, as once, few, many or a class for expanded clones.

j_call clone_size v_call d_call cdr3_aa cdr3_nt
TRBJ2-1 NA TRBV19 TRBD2 CASSIGGSYNEQFF TGTGCCAGTAGTATCGGGGGGTCCTACAATGAGCAGTTCTTC
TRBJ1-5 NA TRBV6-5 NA CASSYGEDQPQHF TGTGCCAGCAGTTACGGTGAGGATCAGCCCCAGCATTTT
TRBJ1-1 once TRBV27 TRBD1 CASSPQGATGNTEAFF TGTGCCAGCAGTCCCCAGGGGGCTACGGGGAACACTGAAGCTTTCTTT
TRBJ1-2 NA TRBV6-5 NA CASSLDRIGYGYTF TGTGCCAGCAGCTTAGACAGAATCGGCTATGGCTACACCTTC
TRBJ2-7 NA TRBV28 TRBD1 CASLRTGTGGYSYEQYF TGTGCCAGTCTACGAACCGGGACAGGGGGTTATTCCTACGAGCAGTACTTC
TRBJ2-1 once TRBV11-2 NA CASSLAPGLISYNEQFF TGTGCCAGCAGCTTAGCCCCCGGACTAATCTCCTACAATGAGCAGTTCTTC
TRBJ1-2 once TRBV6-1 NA CASSDPSPTTAGYGYTF TGTGCCAGCAGTGACCCCTCACCGACGACAGCCGGCTATGGCTACACCTTC
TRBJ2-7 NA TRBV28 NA CASGSNRVYEQYF TGTGCCAGCGGAAGCAACAGGGTCTACGAGCAGTACTTC
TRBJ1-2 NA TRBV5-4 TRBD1 CASSFGTAQLTYGYTF TGTGCCAGCAGCTTCGGGACAGCCCAACTGACCTATGGCTACACCTTC
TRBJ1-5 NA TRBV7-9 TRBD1 CASSSGTALNQPQHF TGTGCCAGCAGCTCCGGGACAGCGCTCAATCAGCCCCAGCATTTT
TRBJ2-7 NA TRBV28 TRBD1 CASSRLTGTGFREQYF TGTGCCAGCAGCCGCTTGACCGGGACAGGGTTCCGCGAGCAGTACTTC
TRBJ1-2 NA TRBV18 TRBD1 CASAEQGGIYGYTF TGTGCCAGCGCCGAGCAGGGGGGAATCTATGGCTACACCTTC
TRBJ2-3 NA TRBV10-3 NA CAISGRIADSTDTQYF TGTGCCATCAGTGGGCGGATAGCGGATAGCACAGATACGCAGTATTTT
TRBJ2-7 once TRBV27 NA CASSPPGRTGYEQYF TGTGCCAGCAGCCCCCCAGGGAGGACTGGGTACGAGCAGTACTTC
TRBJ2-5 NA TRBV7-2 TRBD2 CASSLGLKRGSQETQYF TGTGCCAGCAGCTTAGGACTAAAGCGGGGGAGCCAAGAGACCCAGTACTTC
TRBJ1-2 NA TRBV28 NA CASSRIGGRGYTF TGTGCCAGCAGTCGGATAGGGGGTCGTGGCTACACCTTC
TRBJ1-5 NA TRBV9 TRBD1 CASSVGTGPNQPQHF TGTGCCAGCAGCGTGGGGACAGGGCCCAATCAGCCCCAGCATTTT
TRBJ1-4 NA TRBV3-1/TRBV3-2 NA CASGREKLFF TGTGCCAGCGGCAGGGAAAAACTGTTTTTT
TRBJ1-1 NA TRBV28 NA CAAIPAGPPTRDDTEAFF TGTGCCGCAATCCCTGCGGGGCCTCCAACTCGGGATGACACTGAAGCTTTCTTT
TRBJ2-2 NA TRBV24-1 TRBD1 CATSDSPGQGYTGELFF TGTGCCACCAGTGATTCTCCGGGACAGGGGTACACCGGGGAGCTGTTTTTT
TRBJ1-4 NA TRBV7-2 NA CASSLGGSNSEKLFF TGTGCCAGCAGCCTGGGGGGGTCTAACAGTGAAAAACTGTTTTTT
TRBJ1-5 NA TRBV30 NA CAWSKSLNQPQHF TGTGCCTGGAGTAAGAGCCTCAATCAGCCCCAGCATTTT
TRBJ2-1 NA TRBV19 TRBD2 CASTRQAGGDEQFF TGTGCCAGTACTCGTCAAGCGGGAGGGGATGAGCAGTTCTTC
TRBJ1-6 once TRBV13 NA CASSPEGTNSPLHF TGTGCCAGCAGCCCGGAGGGGACCAATTCACCCCTCCACTTT
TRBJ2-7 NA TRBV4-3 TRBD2 CASSLTSGGSYEQYF TGCGCCAGCAGCCTTACTAGCGGGGGCTCCTACGAGCAGTACTTC
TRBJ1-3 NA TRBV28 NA CASSVLGLSGNTIYF TGTGCCAGCAGTGTACTCGGGTTGTCTGGAAACACCATATATTTT
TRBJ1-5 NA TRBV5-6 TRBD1 CASSLGTGYSNQPQHF TGTGCCAGCAGCTTGGGGACAGGTTATAGCAATCAGCCCCAGCATTTT
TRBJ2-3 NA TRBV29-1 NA CSVVEPRTGKDTQYF TGCAGCGTGGTTGAACCCAGAACAGGGAAGGATACGCAGTATTTT
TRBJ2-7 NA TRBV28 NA CASSFGQRSYEQYF TGTGCCAGCAGTTTCGGACAGCGGTCCTACGAGCAGTACTTC
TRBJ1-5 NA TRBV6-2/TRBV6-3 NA CASSSGGSSNQPQHF TGTGCCAGCAGTTCAGGAGGGAGTAGCAATCAGCCCCAGCATTTT
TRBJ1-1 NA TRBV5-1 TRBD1 CASSLPDRGTEAFF TGCGCCAGCAGCTTGCCGGACAGGGGAACTGAAGCTTTCTTT
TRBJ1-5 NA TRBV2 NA CASSGRGADSNQPQHF TGTGCCAGCAGTGGTCGGGGGGCCGATAGCAATCAGCCCCAGCATTTT
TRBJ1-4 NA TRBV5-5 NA CASSWTDFKGEKLFF TGTGCCAGCAGCTGGACGGACTTCAAAGGGGAAAAACTGTTTTTT
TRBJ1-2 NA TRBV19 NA CASSIGGIGYTF TGTGCCAGTAGTATAGGAGGGATTGGCTACACCTTC
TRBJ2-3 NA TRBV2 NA CASSEIRADTQYF TGTGCCAGCAGTGAAATCAGGGCAGATACGCAGTATTTT
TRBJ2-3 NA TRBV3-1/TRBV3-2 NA CASSQAGARLSTDTQYF TGTGCCAGCAGCCAAGCGGGAGCCAGACTAAGCACAGATACGCAGTATTTT
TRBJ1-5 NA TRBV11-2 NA CASSPGSNQPQHF TGTGCCAGCAGCCCCGGGAGCAATCAGCCCCAGCATTTT
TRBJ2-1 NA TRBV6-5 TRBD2 CASSWDRRGGNEQFF TGTGCCAGCAGTTGGGACCGCCGCGGGGGGAATGAGCAGTTCTTC
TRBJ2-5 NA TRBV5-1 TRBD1 CASSLGGTGKTQYF TGCGCCAGCAGCTTGGGGGGGACAGGAAAGACCCAGTACTTC
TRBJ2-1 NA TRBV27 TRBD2 CASNMGLAGVTSSYNEQFF TGTGCCAGCAATATGGGACTAGCGGGAGTTACAAGCTCCTACAATGAGCAGTTCTTC
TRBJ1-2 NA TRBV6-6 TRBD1 CASRPPGGNYGYTF TGTGCCAGCAGACCCCCAGGGGGGAACTATGGCTACACCTTC
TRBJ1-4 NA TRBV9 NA CASSVGGGNEKLFF TGTGCCAGCAGCGTAGGCGGTGGTAATGAAAAACTGTTTTTT
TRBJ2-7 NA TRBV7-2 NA CASSPPDFPGVREQYF TGTGCCAGCAGCCCCCCGGACTTCCCGGGGGTAAGGGAGCAGTACTTC
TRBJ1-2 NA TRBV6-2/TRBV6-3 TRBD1 CASSYSDRGNYGYTF TGTGCCAGCAGTTACTCGGACAGGGGGAACTATGGCTACACCTTC
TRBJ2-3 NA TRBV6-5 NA CASRQGMGTDTQYF TGTGCCAGCCGCCAGGGGATGGGCACAGATACGCAGTATTTT
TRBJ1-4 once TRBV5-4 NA CASSSGGASEKLFF TGTGCCAGCAGCTCCGGGGGGGCGAGCGAAAAACTGTTTTTT
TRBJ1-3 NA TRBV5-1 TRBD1 CASSPTGSGNTIYF TGCGCCAGCAGCCCGACAGGGTCCGGAAACACCATATATTTT
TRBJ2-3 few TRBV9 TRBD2 CASSPGRLAGAKDTQYF TGTGCCAGCAGCCCAGGACGACTAGCGGGAGCGAAAGATACGCAGTATTTT
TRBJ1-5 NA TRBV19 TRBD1 CASKGTGNQPQHF TGTGCCAGTAAGGGGACAGGGAATCAGCCCCAGCATTTT